Sequencing of this TCR beta chain was carried out in a study of cytomegalovirus exposure and HLA in healthy donors. Overall study results and limits: Many donors shared some public TCRs, even though most TCR sequences were rare. Donor immune exposure was known only as CMV serostatus.

About this clone: No antigen is known for it.

This CDR3 has 17 amino acids. Looked up from germline, CDR1 is MRHNA and CDR2 is SNTAGT. V was shortened by 6 bases and J by 1 base, with 18 bases between the two germline ends. PCR involved 60 Vbeta and 13 Jbeta primers. The table came from immunoSEQ multiplex PCR; TCRdb's copy has only in-frame clones and leaves some out. Of some 130,000 clones in the sample, around 85% were seen once. The sequencing sample was made of PBMCs. This TCR was recovered from a woman aged 30 to 39 in good health and CMV-seropositive. The V gene is TRBV6-4, the J gene TRBJ2-2; the D gene is possibly TRBD2 (7 bases). Here the CDR3 reads CASSVPGGGGNTGELFF. Here the CDR3 DNA reads TGTGCCAGCAGCGTGCCGGGGGGCGGGGGGAACACCGGGGAGCTGTTTTTT.